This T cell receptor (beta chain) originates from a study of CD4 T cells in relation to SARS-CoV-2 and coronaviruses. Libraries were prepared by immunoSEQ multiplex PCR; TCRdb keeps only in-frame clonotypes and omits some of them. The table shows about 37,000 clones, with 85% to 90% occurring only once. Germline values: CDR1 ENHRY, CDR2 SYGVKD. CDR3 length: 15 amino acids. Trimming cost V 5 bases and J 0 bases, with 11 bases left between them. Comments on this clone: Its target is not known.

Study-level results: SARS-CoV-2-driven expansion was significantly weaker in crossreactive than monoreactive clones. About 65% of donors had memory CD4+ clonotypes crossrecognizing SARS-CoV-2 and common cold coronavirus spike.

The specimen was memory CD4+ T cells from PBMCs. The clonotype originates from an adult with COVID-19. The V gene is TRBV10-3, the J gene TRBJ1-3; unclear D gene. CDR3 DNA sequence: TGTGCCATCAGTTCCGCCGTGAGCTCTGGAAACACCATATATTTT. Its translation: CAISSAVSSGNTIYF.